This section outlines one TCR beta chain sequence together with its context. Its antigen remains unidentified. Base qualities are not at hand, and no much larger clone is one base apart. The data are from a study of Siglec-9 on CD8 T cells in melanoma (dated by TCRdb to between 2019 and 2020). About the study as a whole: Siglec-9 expression on CD8+ T cells and the role of Siglec-9 in regulating T cells in the melanoma tumor microenvironment were investigated in the study.

Trimming costs V 3 bases and J 5 bases, and their ends lie 8 bases apart. Reading the germline V gene (reference sequence) gives CDR1 LNHDA and CDR2 SQIVND. From the cysteine up to the phenylalanine, the CDR3 has a length of 13 residues. The only DNA kept is the CDR3, 39 bases in frame from the first base. Overall results and qualifications from the work: An effector memory CD8+ T-cell subset that appeared to accumulate within melanoma tumors was reported to be marked and regulated by Siglec-9.

Libraries were constructed by the immunoSEQ multiplex PCR assay. Entries here come from immuneACCESS through TCRdb and include only in-frame sequences with V and J called. Some clones fail to appear in such tables; in the studies checked, an unresolved V gene covers under half of the shortfall, and the cause of the remainder is unknown. The sample yields more than 25,000 clones; 75% to 90% were counted once. Clones ranked in the top ten supply roughly 6.3% of the sample. The V gene is TRBV19 and the J gene is TRBJ2-4; the D gene is perhaps TRBD2, on 5 matching bases. The clonotype originates from a human donor in good health. The specimen was Siglec-9- CD8+ T cells sorted from blood. Interpreted using the paper, the cell subset or site label stands for: CD8 T cells lacking Siglec-9. The CDR3 here reads CASSMPGENIQYF. The DNA sequence is as follows: TGTGCCAGTAGTATGCCCGGGGAAAACATTCAGTACTTC.